The T cell receptor (beta chain) described here comes from a study of blood T cells in healthy people across ages (dated by TCRdb to between 2014 and 2016). Looking at the study overall: In model experiments, roughly one uniquely barcoded TCR beta cDNA molecule per two T cells was captured by template switching. The study measured age-related changes in TCR beta repertoire diversity using deep sequencing normalized with unique cDNA molecular identifiers. Two additional independent replicas of 1 million unique cDNA reads from the same blood draw were analyzed for two donors (one aged 18 to 30 and one aged 80 or older). Donors of different ages were randomly distributed across sequencing lanes to avoid experimental bias. The donors were divided into four age groups: young (average about 16 years), middle-aged (approximately 39), aged (about 60) and long-lived (roughly 88). Here is what the overall study found, with its caveats: Observed TCR beta diversity correlated strongly with the percentage of naive T cells measured by flow cytometry. Observed TCR beta diversity per million T cells fell roughly linearly with age, and a significant reduction was already apparent by age about 36. Total diversity estimates from one million sequenced T cells were considered lower bounds and underestimates. Because donor CMV infection status was unknown, age-related changes in expanded clonotypes were potentially confounded. Since profiling was done on bulk unsorted PBMCs, naive and antigen-experienced compartments could not be conclusively compared. Compared with the aged group, more naive CD4+ T cells, fewer expanded clones and increased TCR diversity were shown by the long-lived group, suggesting age selection.

To prepare the library, 5' RACE was applied. Sequencing took place on an Illumina HiSeq 2500. The second PCR ran for about 6 to 11 cycles and used a J-beta primer mix along with a sample-barcoded 5' primer. A template-switch 5' adaptor carrying 12 random nucleotides introduced a unique molecular identifier onto each TCR beta cDNA molecule. Each sample yielded at least 2.5 million CDR3-containing paired-end reads. The Mint cDNA synthesis kit, primed by a TRBC-specific oligonucleotide, was used to synthesize first-strand cDNA from all RNA. Following uracil-DNA glycosylase treatment, all cDNA underwent a first 18-cycle PCR with the universal primers M1SS and BC2_uni_R. Per the authors' processing: For normalization, 1 million high-quality reads were randomly selected from each sample, with every read carrying a distinct molecular identifier. Instead of being binned into consensus sequences, reads that shared molecular identifiers were thrown out. MiTCR, set to a Q25 quality threshold and the strictest error-elimination algorithm, was used for CDR3 identification, clonotype clustering and error correction. Lower-bound total TCR beta diversity was estimated with a nonparametric unseen species model using Euler transformation. The raw public data were reprocessed by TCRdb itself: fastp quality trimming at Q25, MiXCR clonotype calling, in-frame beta chains only. All rows with the same CDR3 protein become a single entry with the most common DNA and genes. The V and J calls, along with clone size, are taken from TCRdb and not from the paper's own processing. The sample contains 700,000 to 950,000 distinct CDR3 sequences, 43% of them found a single time. The ten largest clones add up to roughly 19% of the sample.

Systemically healthy Caucasian individuals from Russia, around 39 in total and aged roughly 6 to 100 years, were included as donors. Around 9.7 milliliters of peripheral blood were collected from each donor into EDTA-treated Vacutainer tubes. Ficoll-Paque density-gradient centrifugation was used to isolate PBMCs, with at least 6 million per sample. Trizol reagent was used to extract total RNA from PBMCs, with at least 6 micrograms per sample. For every donor, an aliquot of PBMCs went through flow cytometry to measure the percentages of naive CD45RAhigh/CD27high T cells. Deletion took 7 bases off V and 3 bases off J, with a span of 13 bases between the germline ends. The CDR3, from cysteine to phenylalanine, totals 13 residues. Solely the CDR3 DNA is kept, with 39 bases framed from the first base. CDR1 SQVTM and CDR2 ANQGSEA were looked up in the germline V gene. Details on this clonotype: What antigen it recognizes has not been identified. No much larger clone is present one base from it, and per-base qualities are unavailable.

The chain uses TRBV29-1 and TRBJ1-5, with the D gene call left open. The sample comprised blood. The TCR sequence derives from a woman aged 60-75 years in good health. The nucleotide sequence is TGCAGCGCCGGAACCCAGATCAATCAGCCCCAGCATTTT. Its protein reads: CSAGTQINQPQHF.